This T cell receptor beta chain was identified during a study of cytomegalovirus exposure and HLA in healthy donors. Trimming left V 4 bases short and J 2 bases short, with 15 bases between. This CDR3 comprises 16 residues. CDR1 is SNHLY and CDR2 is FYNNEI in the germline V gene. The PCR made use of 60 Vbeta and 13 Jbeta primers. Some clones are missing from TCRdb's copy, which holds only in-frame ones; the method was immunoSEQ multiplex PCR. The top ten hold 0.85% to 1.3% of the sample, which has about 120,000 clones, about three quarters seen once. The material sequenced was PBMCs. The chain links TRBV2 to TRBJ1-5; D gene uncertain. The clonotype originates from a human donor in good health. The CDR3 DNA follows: TGTGCCAGCAGTGGGTTTGTAGCTCCGGGCAATCAGCCCCAGCATTTT. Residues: CASSGFVAPGNQPQHF. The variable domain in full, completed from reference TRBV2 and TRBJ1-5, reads EPEVTQTPSHQVTQMGQEVILRCVPISNHLYFYWYRQILGQKVEFLVSFYNNEISEKSEIFDDQFSVERPDGSNFTLKIRSTKLEDSAMYFCASSGFVAPGNQPQHFGDGTRLSIL.